This T cell receptor (beta chain) was recorded in a study of cytomegalovirus exposure and HLA in healthy donors. The V gene end was trimmed by 5 bases and the J gene end by 4 bases; junction bases not matched to a gene: 9. The CDR3 contains 15 residues. Germline V gene lookup returns CDR1 PRHDT and CDR2 FYEKMQ (reference sequence). Profiled with immunoSEQ multiplex PCR; TCRdb holds only in-frame clones, not every one. The sample lists fewer than 120,000 clones; around nine tenths were seen once. Study-wide findings and caveats: TCR clusters originating in the first cohort tended to co-occur in the approximately 120 validation repertoires, according to a later analysis. Through in vitro validation, a few CMV-associated chains were shown to be specific for CMV antigens.

In the case of this clone: Its antigen is unknown.

J is TRBJ2-5 and V is TRBV13; 8 positions match TRBD2. This sequence was found in a woman aged 18-29 years in good health and CMV-seronegative. Source material: PBMCs. The CDR3 loop reads CASSPPPGGPETQYF. The DNA of the CDR3 is TGTGCCAGCAGCCCGCCTCCGGGAGGGCCAGAGACCCAGTACTTC.